Each of the 32 T cell receptor beta chains below was sequenced from the same sample in a study of blood T cell repertoires in COVID-19. Some clones are missing from TCRdb's copy, which holds only in-frame ones; the method was immunoSEQ multiplex PCR. The repertoire consists of about 150,000 clones, with roughly 80% occurring once and the leading ten covering 9.2%. The sequenced sample consisted of PBMCs or T cells enriched from blood (not recorded which). Receptor source: a man over 45 who had recovered from COVID-19.

This clone was seen just once. This rearrangement joins TRBV30 to TRBJ1-2; 9 nucleotides line up with TRBD1. The CDR3 spans 16 residues. V dropped 0 bases and J dropped 2; count of bases not matched to a gene: 7. Germline CDR1 GTSNPN, CDR2 SVGIG (reference sequence). The CDR3 sequence: CAWSVPDRGRNYGYTF. CDR3 bases: TGTGCCTGGAGTGTCCCCGACAGGGGGAGGAACTATGGCTACACCTTC.

This clone has more than one count but fewer than ten. This sequence joins TRBV29-1 and TRBJ2-3; D might be TRBD1 (5 bases). V was shortened by 3 bases and J by 0 bases, with 7 bases between the two germline ends. The CDR3 runs to 13 residues. Germline lookup yields CDR1 SQVTM and CDR2 ANQGSEA. For the CDR3, the DNA is TGCAGCGTTGATGGGGCAAGCACAGATACGCAGTATTTT. It yields the protein CSVDGASTDTQYF.

The gene calls are TRBV27 and TRBJ1-5; D call uncertain. The V end lost 3 bases, the J end lost 7 bases, and 10 bases lay between the germline ends. The germline V gene has CDR1 MNHEY and CDR2 SMNVEV (reference sequence). This CDR3 spans 13 amino acids. CDR3 sequence (DNA): TGTGCCAGCAGTTTGCGGGGAGGACAGCCCCAGCATTTT. It translates to CASSLRGGQPQHF.

This clone was observed a handful of times. This chain links TRBV9 with TRBJ1-2, with 7 nucleotides matching TRBD1. V lost 3 bases to trimming and J lost 6 bases; unmatched junction nucleotides: 8. The V gene's germline CDR1 is SGDLS and CDR2 YYNGEE. This CDR3 comprises 14 residues. The CDR3 sequence is CASSAQQGLDGYTF. For the CDR3, the DNA is TGTGCCAGCAGCGCCCAACAGGGGTTGGATGGCTACACCTTC.

The chain has TRBV2 and TRBJ1-4, with TRBD1 as a possible D gene (5 bases). V was shortened by 3 bases and J by 8 bases, with 13 bases between the two germline ends. This CDR3 is built from 14 residues. Looked up from germline, CDR1 is SNHLY and CDR2 is FYNNEI. The CDR3 spells CASSDRAGYEKLFF. In DNA, the CDR3 is TGTGCCAGCAGTGATAGGGCAGGGTACGAAAAACTGTTTTTT.

The chain joins TRBV5-4 to TRBJ1-3; D might be TRBD1 (6 bases). Trimming took off 4 bases at V and 1 base at J, with 18 bases between the two ends. This CDR3 region has 17 residues. From germline, CDR1 is SGHNT and CDR2 YYREEE (reference sequence). CDR3 in amino acids: CASSREPTGSSGNTIYF. The CDR3, as DNA: TGTGCCAGCAGCCGAGAACCTACAGGGAGTTCTGGAAACACCATATATTTT.

This clone was seen just once. This CDR3 is CATSRDRQGQYEQYF. CDR3 nucleotides: TGTGCCACCAGCAGAGACCGACAGGGGCAGTACGAGCAGTACTTC. This chain uses TRBV15 with TRBJ2-7; 8 nucleotides agree with TRBD1. The J segment lost 4 bases and the V segment lost 0 bases, leaving 5 bases of the junction unmatched. The germline V gene has CDR1 LNHNV and CDR2 YYDKDF (reference sequence). This CDR3 has 15 residues.

The rearrangement links TRBV24-1 to TRBJ1-2; D not certain. Trimming took off 4 bases at V and 1 base at J, with 3 bases between the two ends. CDR1 is KGHDR and CDR2 is SFDVKD in the germline V gene. This CDR3 comprises 12 residues. In DNA, the CDR3 is TGTGCCACCAGTGACAGTAACTATGGCTACACCTTC. Protein sequence: CATSDSNYGYTF.

CDR3 in amino acids: CASSLKNWGRPDTEAFF. CDR3 bases: TGTGCCAGCAGCTTAAAAAATTGGGGGCGCCCCGACACTGAAGCTTTCTTT. The rearrangement joins TRBV7-9 to TRBJ1-1; TRBD1 is a possible D gene (6 bases). CDR1 and CDR2 (germline): SEHNR, FQNEAQ (reference sequence). The CDR3 totals 17 residues. V was cut by 2 bases and J by 3 bases, with 19 bases left in between.

This clone turned up a few times. The CDR3 region has the DNA TGTGCCAGCAGCTTAGATTCCCGGACAGGGCGGCACTATAATTCACCCCTCCACTTT. Amino acids: CASSLDSRTGRHYNSPLHF. The V call is TRBV7-9, the J call TRBJ1-6; 8 nucleotides align to TRBD1. Unmatched junction bases numbered 11, after V lost 1 base and J lost 3 bases. Germline V gene lookup returns CDR1 SEHNR and CDR2 FQNEAQ (reference sequence). The CDR3 is made up of 19 amino acids.

The CDR3 spells CASSFGLAGGRLQETQYF. The DNA for the CDR3 is TGTGCCAGCAGCTTCGGACTAGCGGGGGGGCGGCTCCAAGAGACCCAGTACTTC. The V gene is TRBV7-2, the J gene TRBJ2-5; 15 bases map to TRBD2. V gave up 3 bases and J gave up 1 base; unmatched junction bases: 6. The CDR3 spans 18 residues. The germline V gene encodes CDR1 SGHTA and CDR2 FQGNSA.

This clone was detected only once. The V and J genes are TRBV15 and TRBJ1-5; tentatively, D is TRBD1 (5 bases). The CDR3 is made up of 15 amino acids. Deletions cut 4 bases from V and 0 bases from J, with 10 bases between. The germline CDR1 and CDR2 sequences are LNHNV and YYDKDF (reference sequence). DNA of the CDR3: TGTGCCACCAGCAAGCCGGGGGATAGCAATCAGCCCCAGCATTTT. This gives the protein CATSKPGDSNQPQHF.

The V gene is TRBV4-2, the J gene TRBJ2-5, with 10 bases aligning to TRBD1. This CDR3 contains 17 residues. Germline CDR1 is LGHNA and CDR2 is YNFKEQ. Trimming removed 4 bases from V and 7 bases from J; junction bases left unmatched: 15. This chain's CDR3 is CASSPITKFGTGVTQYF. CDR3 bases: TGTGCCAGCAGCCCAATCACTAAGTTCGGGACAGGGGTGACCCAGTACTTC.

V is TRBV6-2 or TRBV6-3 and J is TRBJ2-5, with TRBD1 matching 8 bases. The CDR3 extends over 18 amino acids. The J segment lost 5 bases and the V segment lost 2 bases, leaving 16 bases of the junction unmatched. CDR1 MNHEY and CDR2 SVGEGT come from the germline V gene. CDR3 in DNA: TGTGCCAGCAGTTACCCCGGGACGGCAGGGGGCCTTTATGAGACCCAGTACTTC. Translated: CASSYPGTAGGLYETQYF.

The rearrangement joins TRBV5-4 to TRBJ2-5; possibly TRBD2 for D (6 bases). Looked up from germline, CDR1 is SGHNT and CDR2 is YYREEE (reference sequence). The CDR3 loop spans 14 amino acids. The V and J ends lost 0 bases and 2 bases respectively, with 8 bases between them. In DNA, the CDR3 is TGTGCCAGCAGCTTGGGAAGCGGGCAAGAGACCCAGTACTTC. It is translated as CASSLGSGQETQYF.

The J gene is TRBJ1-1, the V gene TRBV5-8; D unclear. CDR1 is SGHTS and CDR2 is YDEGEE in the germline V gene. Deletions cut 1 base from V and 11 bases from J, with 18 bases between. The CDR3 covers 14 residues. CDR3 residues: CASSLLQVRLEAFF. CDR3 sequence (DNA): TGTGCCAGCAGCTTGTTGCAGGTCCGTCTCGAGGCTTTCTTT.

This clone was detected only a few times. This chain uses TRBV9 with TRBJ2-5, with a tentative D call TRBD2 (6 bases). Germline CDR1 SGDLS, CDR2 YYNGEE. The CDR3 runs 17 residues. Trimming took 3 bases from V and 1 from J, leaving 19 bases between them. The CDR3, as DNA: TGTGCCAGCAGCGAAGCCGGGGGAGCCACATTCCAAGAGACCCAGTACTTC. Amino acids: CASSEAGGATFQETQYF.

This CDR3 reads CASIARSAAGGNSPLHF. The DNA for the CDR3 is TGTGCCAGCATCGCACGGTCTGCGGCAGGGGGCAATTCACCCCTCCACTTT. The genes are TRBV2 and TRBJ1-6; 8 nucleotides line up with TRBD1. Germline lookup yields CDR1 SNHLY and CDR2 FYNNEI. This CDR3 is 17 amino acids long. Trimming removed 7 bases from V and 7 bases from J; junction bases left unmatched: 15.

The CDR3 region has the DNA TGTGCCAGAAGCTCCGACCTATGGACTGAGCAGTACTTC. Translated: CARSSDLWTEQYF. This chain links TRBV5-3 with TRBJ2-7; tentatively, D is TRBD2 (5 bases). TRBV5-3 counts as an open reading frame of uncertain function. Trimming stripped 3 bases from V and 7 bases from J, with 14 bases between. This CDR3 region has 13 residues.

In this sample, this clone turned up once. The V and J genes are TRBV7-9 and TRBJ2-3, with D possibly being TRBD2 (6 bases). Trimming pared 5 bases from V and 5 bases from J, leaving 23 bases between. Germline loops: CDR1 SEHNR, CDR2 FQNEAQ (reference sequence). This CDR3 comprises 17 residues. DNA for the CDR3: TGTGCCAGCAGCGGTCGACTAGTTGGGGAGGAAGGAGATACGCAGTATTTT. The encoded protein is CASSGRLVGEEGDTQYF.

The chain couples TRBV10-1 to TRBJ2-2; 10 nucleotides line up with TRBD1. Unmatched junction bases numbered 0, after V lost 4 bases and J lost 4 bases. Germline CDR1 and CDR2: WNHNN and SYGVQD (reference sequence). This CDR3 is built from 14 residues. The CDR3 loop is CASSGQGATGELFF. The DNA for the CDR3 is TGCGCCAGCAGTGGACAGGGGGCCACCGGGGAGCTGTTTTTT.

J is TRBJ2-7 and V is TRBV19, with TRBD2 matching over 10 bases. The CDR3 runs 14 residues. Germline lookup yields CDR1 LNHDA and CDR2 SQIVND (reference sequence). V was pared by 9 bases and J by 0 bases, with 5 bases of the junction left unmatched. The CDR3 bases are TGTGCCAGCCAACCTAGCGGGGGCTCCTACGAGCAGTACTTC. Protein: CASQPSGGSYEQYF.

The chain couples TRBV11-3 to TRBJ2-1; 7 nucleotides agree with TRBD1. Germline CDR1 reads SGHNT; CDR2 reads YENEEA. V lost 5 bases and J lost 5; bases outside the gene matches: 12. The CDR3 runs 16 residues. The CDR3 is CASSIRIGGADNEQFF. The CDR3 DNA reads as TGTGCCAGCAGCATAAGGATAGGGGGCGCAGACAATGAGCAGTTCTTC. The full variable domain, completed using reference TRBV11-3 and TRBJ2-1, is EAGVVQSPRYKIIEKKQPVAFWCNPISGHNTLYWYLQNLGQGPELLIRYENEEAVDDSQLPKDRFSAERLKGVDSTLKIQPAELGDSAVYLCASSIRIGGADNEQFFGPGTRLTVL.

This chain uses TRBV9 with TRBJ2-5; 9 bases map to TRBD2. V lost 0 bases and J lost 4; bases outside the gene matches: 4. The germline V gene has CDR1 SGDLS and CDR2 YYNGEE. The length of the CDR3 is 15 residues. The CDR3 loop is CASSVAAGGVETQYF. CDR3 nucleotides: TGTGCCAGCAGCGTAGCAGCGGGGGGTGTAGAGACCCAGTACTTC.

This sequence joins TRBV10-3 and TRBJ1-1, with 12 bases matching TRBD1. The CDR3 is 17 amino acids. Trimming took 4 bases from V and 1 from J; bases not matched to a gene: 7. Germline CDR1 reads ENHRY; CDR2 reads SYGVKD. CDR3 region: CAISGSPGQGANTEAFF. CDR3 in DNA: TGTGCCATCAGTGGTTCCCCGGGACAGGGGGCGAACACTGAAGCTTTCTTT.

This rearrangement joins TRBV6-4 to TRBJ1-1; the D is unclear. The CDR3 sequence is 12 residues long. V lost 0 bases to trimming and J lost 8 bases, with 7 bases between them. The germline gives CDR1 MRHNA, CDR2 SNTAGT. CDR3 region: CASSDSGREAFF. The DNA for the CDR3 is TGTGCCAGCAGTGACTCGGGCAGGGAAGCTTTCTTT.

The rearrangement links TRBV28 to TRBJ2-7; the match to TRBD1 covers 12 bases. Losses at the gene ends were 6 bases for V and 5 bases for J; bases not matched to a gene: 5. Germline CDR1 and CDR2: MDHEN and SYDVKM. The length of the CDR3 is 14 residues. The CDR3 DNA is TGTGCCAGCAGAACGGGACAGGGGGCCGACGAGCAGTACTTC. Residues: CASRTGQGADEQYF.

The chain uses TRBV15 and TRBJ2-1, with TRBD2 matching 11 bases. V lost 2 bases to trimming and J lost 4 bases; unmatched junction nucleotides: 7. The CDR3 has 17 amino acids. The germline V gene has CDR1 LNHNV and CDR2 YYDKDF (reference sequence). Here the CDR3 DNA reads TGTGCCACCAGCAGATCCTCTAGCGGGGGGCTATACAATGAGCAGTTCTTC. Its translation: CATSRSSSGGLYNEQFF.

The J gene is TRBJ1-1, the V gene TRBV12-3 or TRBV12-4; D is possibly TRBD1 (6 bases). V was cut by 6 bases and J by 8 bases, with 10 bases left in between. The CDR3 has 11 residues. The CDR3 DNA follows: TGTGCCAGCAGGTCCACAGGGGAAGCTTTCTTT. Its protein product is CASRSTGEAFF.

This chain uses TRBV5-6 with TRBJ1-1; D is perhaps TRBD1 (6 bases). Germline CDR1 is SGHDT and CDR2 is YYEEEE. Trimming took off 3 bases at V and 3 bases at J, with 12 bases between the two ends. This CDR3 comprises 14 residues. The CDR3 DNA follows: TGTGCCAGCAGCTCAGGGGCCGGAGACACTGAAGCTTTCTTT. It yields the protein CASSSGAGDTEAFF.

The V gene is TRBV29-1, the J gene TRBJ2-7; tentatively, D is TRBD2 (5 bases). Germline CDR1 and CDR2: SQVTM and ANQGSEA. This CDR3 is built from 13 residues. V gave up 4 bases and J gave up 6 bases, with 16 bases separating them. The CDR3 sequence: CSVVRLGEGEQYF. DNA of the CDR3: TGCAGCGTTGTCCGTCTGGGAGAGGGCGAGCAGTACTTC.

The sample holds one count of this clone. V gene TRBV9 combines with J gene TRBJ2-7, with D possibly TRBD2 on 6 matching bases. V was pared by 0 bases and J by 5 bases, with 12 bases between. The CDR3 consists of 14 residues. CDR1 SGDLS and CDR2 YYNGEE come from the germline V gene. The CDR3 DNA reads as TGTGCCAGCAGCGTAGTGGAGGGAACCCACGAGCAGTACTTC. This gives the protein CASSVVEGTHEQYF. The entire variable domain, with the rest obtained from reference TRBV9 and TRBJ2-7, is as follows: DSGVTQTPKHLITATGQRVTLRCSPRSGDLSVYWYQQSLDQGLQFLIQYYNGEERAKGNILERFSAQQFPDLHSELNLSSLELGDSALYFCASSVVEGTHEQYFGPGTRLTVT.